This is a list of T cell receptor beta chains from one sample in a study of blood T cells in healthy people across ages. TCRdb passed the 5' RACE reads through MiXCR, listing each CDR3 protein once. The top ten clones hold 13% of a sample with fewer than 950,000 distinct CDR3 sequences, 35% to 40% of them seen once. The sample was blood. The receptors come from a man aged 18 to 30 in good health. Each CDR3 is given with its conserved first and last residue. D genes are given only for firm matches. Where a row states a size, it is once, few, many or the class of an expanded clone; other rows omit it.

TRBV12-3/TRBV12-4	TRBD1	-	TRBJ2-7	TGTGCCAGCAGTTTTTGGGACAGGAGCTCCTACGAGCAGTACTTC	CASSFWDRSSYEQYF
TRBV12-3/TRBV12-4	-	-	TRBJ2-2	TGTGCCAGCAGCCAAGCAGGGGAAACCGGGGAGCTGTTTTTT	CASSQAGETGELFF
TRBV12-3/TRBV12-4	-	many	TRBJ2-1	TGTGCCAGCAGTTTCAGGGGCCGCCTAGACGATGAGCAGTTCTTC	CASSFRGRLDDEQFF
TRBV9	TRBD1	-	TRBJ1-2	TGTGCCAGCAGCCTCCGGGACAGCGGCGGCTACACCTTC	CASSLRDSGGYTF
TRBV27	-	-	TRBJ2-5	TGTGCCAGCAGACCGTCACTGACTAGTGCAGAGACCCAGTACTTC	CASRPSLTSAETQYF
TRBV12-3/TRBV12-4	TRBD1	-	TRBJ1-2	TGTGCCAGCAGGGGACAGGCTAGCAACTATGGCTACACCTTC	CASRGQASNYGYTF
TRBV29-1	TRBD1	-	TRBJ2-7	TGCAGCGTTGGGCGGGGACAGGGCTACGAGCAGTACTTC	CSVGRGQGYEQYF
TRBV29-1	-	few	TRBJ2-7	TGCAGCGTTGGACAGGCCGGGAAGCAGTACTTC	CSVGQAGKQYF
TRBV18	TRBD2	few	TRBJ2-1	TGTGCCAGCTCACCACCGAGCGGGGGGTTAAAGAATGAGCAGTTCTTC	CASSPPSGGLKNEQFF
TRBV7-9	-	few	TRBJ1-1	TGTGCCAGCAGCGCGCAGACGGGCACTGAAGCTTTCTTT	CASSAQTGTEAFF
TRBV7-9	-	many	TRBJ2-5	TGTGCCAGCAGCTTAGAAGTCAGACAAGAGACCCAGTACTTC	CASSLEVRQETQYF
TRBV12-3/TRBV12-4	-	-	TRBJ2-3	TGTGCCAGCAGTTTCACTAGTCAACCAACAGATGCGCAGTATTTT	CASSFTSQPTDAQYF
TRBV10-3	-	-	TRBJ1-1	TGTGCCATCAGTGAGGCCAGGGCGAACACTGAAGCTTTCTTT	CAISEARANTEAFF
TRBV14	-	-	TRBJ2-1	TGTGCCAGCAGCCAAGAGTACAGCCTCAGCTCCTACAATGAGCAGTTCTTC	CASSQEYSLSSYNEQFF
TRBV12-3/TRBV12-4	-	many	TRBJ1-1	TGTGCCAGCATCTCCCCGGGACGATGGAACACTGAAGCTTTCTTT	CASISPGRWNTEAFF
TRBV20-1	-	-	TRBJ1-1	TGCAGTGCTAGAGTCAGACAGGATGAAGCTTTCTTT	CSARVRQDEAFF
TRBV9	-	few	TRBJ2-5	TGTGCCAGCAGCGGGGGGACCGTCGAGACCCAGTACTTC	CASSGGTVETQYF
TRBV20-1	-	few	TRBJ1-2	TGCAGTGCCAGATCAACCCCCCCCCAGGTCGGCTACACCTTC	CSARSTPPQVGYTF
TRBV9	TRBD2	few	TRBJ2-1	TGTGCCAGCAGCCCCCCAGCGGGGGAGTTTGAGCAGTTCTTC	CASSPPAGEFEQFF
TRBV5-4	-	few	TRBJ2-6	TGTGCCAGCAGCTTGTTTAGTATACTGAGCTCTGGGGCCAACGTCCTGACTTTC	CASSLFSILSSGANVLTF
TRBV9	TRBD2	-	TRBJ2-1	TGTGCCAGCAGCGTAGCTGGGCTAGCGGGGGCCATTGCGACGGATGAGCAGTTCTTC	CASSVAGLAGAIATDEQFF
TRBV5-1	-	-	TRBJ2-1	TGCGCCAGCAGCTTGGACCACGGGTCTTACAATGAGCAGTTCTTC	CASSLDHGSYNEQFF
TRBV12-3/TRBV12-4	TRBD2	many	TRBJ2-4	TGTGCCAGCAGTCCCGGGGGGGTTTTCATTCAGTACTTC	CASSPGGVFIQYF
TRBV15	-	-	TRBJ2-7	TGTGCCACCAGCAGAGAACCCCCGCTTTTGGGGTACGAGCAGTACTTC	CATSREPPLLGYEQYF
TRBV4-1	-	few	TRBJ1-5	TGCGCCAGCAGCCAAGTGGGGGACAATCAGCCCCAGCATTTT	CASSQVGDNQPQHF
TRBV18	-	-	TRBJ1-6	TGTGCCAGCTCACTCGTTGACACCCGGAACTCCTATAATTCACCCCTCCACTTT	CASSLVDTRNSYNSPLHF
TRBV6-2/TRBV6-3	TRBD1	-	TRBJ1-1	TGTGCCAGCAGCGGTAGACCGGGACAGGCTGCGCGAACTGAAGCTTTCTTT	CASSGRPGQAARTEAFF
TRBV7-2	-	-	TRBJ1-3	TGTGCCAGCAGCTTAGGGGGTTCCGGAAGCACCATATATTTT	CASSLGGSGSTIYF
TRBV10-3	-	few	TRBJ2-5	TGTGCCATCAGTGGTAACCTAAGGGAGACCCAGTACTTC	CAISGNLRETQYF
TRBV12-3/TRBV12-4	TRBD2	few	TRBJ2-3	TGTGCCAGCAGTTTGGGGCGGGGGGCGGTAGATACGCAGTATTTT	CASSLGRGAVDTQYF
TRBV5-1	TRBD1	many	TRBJ1-2	TGCGCCAGCAGCTCGCGGGACAGGGCCTATGGCTACACCTTC	CASSSRDRAYGYTF
TRBV20-1	TRBD1	-	TRBJ1-1	TGCAGTGCTAGAGGAGGGGGCACTTCCACTGAAGCTTTCTTT	CSARGGGTSTEAFF
TRBV12-3/TRBV12-4	-	-	TRBJ1-1	TGTGCCAGCAGTTTTGGCCTACAAGCTTTCTTT	CASSFGLQAFF
TRBV4-1	-	few	TRBJ1-1	TGCGCCAGCAGCCATGCTCTAGGGGGGGAACGAGACACTGAAGCTTTCTTT	CASSHALGGERDTEAFF
TRBV7-9	TRBD1	-	TRBJ1-1	TGTGCCAGCAGCGCCGGGACAGGGGCCCACACTGAAGCTTTCTTT	CASSAGTGAHTEAFF